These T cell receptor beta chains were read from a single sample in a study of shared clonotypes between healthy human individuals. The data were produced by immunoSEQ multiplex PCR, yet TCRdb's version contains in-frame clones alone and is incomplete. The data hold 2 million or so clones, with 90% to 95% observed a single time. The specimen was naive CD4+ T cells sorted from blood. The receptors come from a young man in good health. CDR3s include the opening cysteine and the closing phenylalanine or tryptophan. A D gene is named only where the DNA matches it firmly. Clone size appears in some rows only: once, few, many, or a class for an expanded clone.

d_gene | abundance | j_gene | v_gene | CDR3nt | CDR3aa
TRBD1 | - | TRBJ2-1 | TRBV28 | TGTGCCAGCAGTCGGGACAGGGTATGGTACAATGAGCAGTTCTTC | CASSRDRVWYNEQFF
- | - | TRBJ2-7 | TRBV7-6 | TGTGCCAGCAGCTCCCCAAGAGGACGAGCGGGTATCTACGAGCAGTACTTC | CASSSPRGRAGIYEQYF
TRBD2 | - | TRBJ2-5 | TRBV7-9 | TGTGCCAGCAGCTTGAGACTAGCGATAACGGAGACCCAGTACTTC | CASSLRLAITETQYF
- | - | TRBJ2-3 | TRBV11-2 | TGTGCCAGCAGCTTAGAGGGCACCACCACAGATACGCAGTATTTT | CASSLEGTTTDTQYF
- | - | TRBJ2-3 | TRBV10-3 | TGTGCCATCAGCACGATAAATCTAGCTACTAGCACAGATACGCAGTATTTT | CAISTINLATSTDTQYF
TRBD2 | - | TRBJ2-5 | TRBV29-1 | TGCAGCGTTGAAACACTAGCGACAAAAGAGACCCAGTACTTC | CSVETLATKETQYF
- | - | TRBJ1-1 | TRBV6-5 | TGTGCCAGCAGCCCCTACAAGAACACTGAAGCTTTCTTT | CASSPYKNTEAFF
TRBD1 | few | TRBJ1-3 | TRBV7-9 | TGTGCCAGCAGCCTCCGGGGGACAGGGAGTGGAAACACCATATATTTT | CASSLRGTGSGNTIYF
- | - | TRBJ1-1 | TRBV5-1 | TGCGCCAGCAGCTCACAGCTGGAGAACACTGAAGCTTTCTTT | CASSSQLENTEAFF
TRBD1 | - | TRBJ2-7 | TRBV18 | TGTGCCAGCTCACCCGGACAGGGCCTCTCCTACGAGCAGTACTTC | CASSPGQGLSYEQYF
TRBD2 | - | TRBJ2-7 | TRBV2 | TGTGCCAGCAGGGGACTAGCGGGAGTCTACGAGCAGTACTTC | CASRGLAGVYEQYF
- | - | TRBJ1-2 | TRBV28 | TGTGCCAGCAGTTTGGACATTCCTCAGTTTGGCTACACCTTC | CASSLDIPQFGYTF
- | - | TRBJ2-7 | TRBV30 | TGTGCCTGGAGTGTAGGCTTATTTGGGTACGAGCAGTACTTC | CAWSVGLFGYEQYF
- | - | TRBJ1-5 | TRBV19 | TGTGCCAGTAGTATTACCCGGAATAATCAGCCCCAGCATTTT | CASSITRNNQPQHF
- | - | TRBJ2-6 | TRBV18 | TGTGCCAGCTCTCCGGGGTTCTCGAAGGGGGCCAACGTCCTGACTTTC | CASSPGFSKGANVLTF
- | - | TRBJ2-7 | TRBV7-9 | TGTGCCAGCAGCTTCGACAGCTTTGCCTACGAGCAGTACTTC | CASSFDSFAYEQYF
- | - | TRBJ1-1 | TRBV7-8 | TGTGCCAGCAGCTTATCTGAGGGGAAGATGGCTTTCTTT | CASSLSEGKMAFF
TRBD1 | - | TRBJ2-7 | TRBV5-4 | TGTGCCAGCAGCCCCTGGGACAGCTACGAGCAGTACTTC | CASSPWDSYEQYF
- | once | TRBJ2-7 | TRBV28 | TGTGCCAGCAGCCCCGGCGCCGGGCCTAGGGGCGGGTACGAGCAGTACTTC | CASSPGAGPRGGYEQYF
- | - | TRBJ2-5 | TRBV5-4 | TGTGCCAGCAGCTCCTGGGTGGGGGAGACCCAGTACTTC | CASSSWVGETQYF
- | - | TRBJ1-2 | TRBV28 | TGTGCCAGCAGTTGGGCAGGGTTTGGCTACACCTTC | CASSWAGFGYTF
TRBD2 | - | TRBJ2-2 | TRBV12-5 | TGTGCTAGTACACCTAGCGGCTTCGCCGGGGAGCTGTTTTTT | CASTPSGFAGELFF
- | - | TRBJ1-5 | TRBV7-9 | TGTGCCAGCAGCTTTCTCGAGGGCAATCAGCCCCAGCACTTT | CASSFLEGNQPQHF
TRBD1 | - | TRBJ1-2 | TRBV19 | TGTGCCAGTAGTCCCTCTGAGGGACAGGGCAACTATGGCTACACCTTC | CASSPSEGQGNYGYTF
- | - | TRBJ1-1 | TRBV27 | TGTGCCAGCAGTTTATGGGAGGGTGACACTGAAGCTTTCTTT | CASSLWEGDTEAFF
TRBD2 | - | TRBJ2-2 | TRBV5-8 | TGTGCCAGCAGCTCTACTAGCGGGAGGTTCACCGGGGAGCTGTTTTTT | CASSSTSGRFTGELFF
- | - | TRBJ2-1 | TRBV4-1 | TGCGCCAGCAGCCTCGGGCCCACCCGATATGAGCAGTTCTTC | CASSLGPTRYEQFF
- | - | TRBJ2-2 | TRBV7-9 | TGTGCCAGCAGCAAACTAGTTACCGGGGAGCTGTTTTTT | CASSKLVTGELFF
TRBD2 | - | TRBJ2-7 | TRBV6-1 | TGTGCCAGCAGTGAAGGTCTAGCGGGGGGTATGGGGAACTTC | CASSEGLAGGMGNF
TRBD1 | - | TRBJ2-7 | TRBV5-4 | TGTGCCAGCAGCCTTCGGGACAGCTCCTACGAGCAGTACTTC | CASSLRDSSYEQYF
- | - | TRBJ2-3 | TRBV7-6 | TGTGCCAGCAGCAGAGACACAGATACGCAGTATTTT | CASSRDTDTQYF
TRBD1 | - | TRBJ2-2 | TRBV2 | TGTGCCAGCAGGATGGACAGGTCGAACACCGGGGAGCTGTTTTTT | CASRMDRSNTGELFF
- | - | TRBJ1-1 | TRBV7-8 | TGTGCCAGCAGCATAAACCCCAGGGGAACTGAAGCTTTCTTT | CASSINPRGTEAFF
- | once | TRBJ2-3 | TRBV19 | TGTGCCAGTAGTAAGGGCCTAGCGCAAGGAACTCGACGAACAGATACGCAGTATTTT | CASSKGLAQGTRRTDTQYF
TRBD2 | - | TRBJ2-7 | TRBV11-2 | TGTGCCAGCAGCTTATCAGATAGCGGGGGTACCTACGAGCAGTACTTC | CASSLSDSGGTYEQYF